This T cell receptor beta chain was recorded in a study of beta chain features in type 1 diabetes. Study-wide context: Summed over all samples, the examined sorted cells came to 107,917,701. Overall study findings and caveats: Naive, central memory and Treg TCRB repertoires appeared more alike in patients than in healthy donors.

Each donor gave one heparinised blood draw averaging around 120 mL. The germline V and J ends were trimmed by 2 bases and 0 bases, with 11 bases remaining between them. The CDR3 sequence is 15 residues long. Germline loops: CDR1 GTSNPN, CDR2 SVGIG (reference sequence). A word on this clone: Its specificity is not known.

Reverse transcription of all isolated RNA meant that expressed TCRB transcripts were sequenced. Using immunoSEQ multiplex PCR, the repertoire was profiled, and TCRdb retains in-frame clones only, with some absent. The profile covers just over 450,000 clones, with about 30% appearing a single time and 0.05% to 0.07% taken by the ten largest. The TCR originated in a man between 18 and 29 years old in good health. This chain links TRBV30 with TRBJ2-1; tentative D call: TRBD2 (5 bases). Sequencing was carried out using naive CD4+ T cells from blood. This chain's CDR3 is CAWSTGLTSYNEQFF. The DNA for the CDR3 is TGTGCCTGGAGTACGGGGTTAACCTCCTACAATGAGCAGTTCTTC.